A single T cell receptor beta chain is shown here with its context. Its target is unknown. Sequencing used immunoSEQ multiplex PCR; TCRdb keeps in-frame clones, though not all of them. The sample has about 30,000 clones, and its top ten clones hold about 1.5%. The data are from a study of T cells in women clearing cervical HPV infection. Broader study findings: Cases and controls were distinguished at AUC around 0.87 by richness and V genes.

MY09/MY11 PCR detected cervical HPV DNA; dot-blot assigned genotypes. This clonotype was obtained from a woman between 18 and 70 years old with a cervical HPV16 infection that either progressed to CIN3+ or cleared (not recorded which). Sequencing was performed on blood buffy coat.

CDR3 DNA, as far as it was read: TGTGCCAGCAGCTTAGGCGCCCGAAACACTGAA. Protein sequence: CASSLGARNTE. The CDR3 as a whole reads CASSLGARNTEAFF. J is TRBJ1-1 and V is TRBV7-2; D uncertain. The CDR3 end lies 3 residues beyond the end of the read and is filled in from the germline J gene. This CDR3 has 14 residues. V lost 1 base to trimming and J lost 2 bases, with 8 bases between them. The germline V gene has CDR1 SGHTA and CDR2 FQGNSA.